The present T cell receptor beta chain was sequenced within a study of beta chain features in type 1 diabetes. General study findings and limits: TCRB CDR3s from Type 1 diabetes patients were moderately but significantly shorter in all four CD4+ subsets.

The authors reverse transcribed all of the isolated RNA, so sequencing captured expressed TCRB transcripts. Only in-frame clones appear in the TCRdb table, and some are missing; sequencing was by immunoSEQ multiplex PCR. This sample has 300,000 or so clones, with approximately 13% found just once. CDR1 and CDR2 (germline): SGHRS, YFSETQ. CDR3 length: 15 amino acids. V lost 0 bases to trimming and J lost 2 bases, with 10 bases between them. A word on this clone: Its antigen remains unknown.

Sequenced: naive CD4+ T cells from blood. The sequence came from a woman under 30 with type 1 diabetes. V gene TRBV5-1 combines with J gene TRBJ2-3; D uncertain. CDR3: CASSLGRVNTDTQYF. CDR3 DNA sequence: TGCGCCAGCAGCTTGGGACGGGTTAACACAGATACGCAGTATTTT.